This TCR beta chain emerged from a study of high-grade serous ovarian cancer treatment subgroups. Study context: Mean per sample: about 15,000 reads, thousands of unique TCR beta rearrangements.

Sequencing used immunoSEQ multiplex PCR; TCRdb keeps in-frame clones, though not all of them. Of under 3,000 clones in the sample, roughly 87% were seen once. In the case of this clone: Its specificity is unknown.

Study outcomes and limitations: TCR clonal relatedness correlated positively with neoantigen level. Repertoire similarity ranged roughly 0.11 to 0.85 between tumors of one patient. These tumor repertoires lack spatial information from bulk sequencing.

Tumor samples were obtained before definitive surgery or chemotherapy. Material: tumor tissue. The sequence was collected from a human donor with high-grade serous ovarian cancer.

For the CDR3, the DNA is TGTGCCAGCAGTTCTACTAACTCCTACGAGCAGTACTTC. Residues: CASSSTNSYEQYF. The gene calls are TRBV27 and TRBJ2-7, with D unclear. This CDR3 has 13 amino acids. V lost 4 bases and J 0 bases, leaving 7 bases between the germline ends. CDR1 MNHEY and CDR2 SMNVEV come from the germline V gene (reference sequence).